The 21 T cell receptor beta chains presented below share a single source sample, sequenced in a study of shared clonotypes between healthy human individuals. Generated by immunoSEQ multiplex PCR, the TCRdb table keeps only in-frame clones and is missing some. The repertoire has nearly 1 million clones, more than 75% of them found once; the top ten carry about 1.5%. Sequenced input: memory CD4+ T cells sorted from blood. The subset is: CD45RA-negative fraction. These receptors originate from a man between 18 and 29 years old in good health.

Notes on this clone: Sequence at one end of the junction differs from germline and may be a read error. The chain employs TRBV7-7 and TRBJ2-3, with D perhaps TRBD1 or TRBD2 (5 bases each). Germline V CDR1 and CDR2: SSHAT, FNYEAQ (reference sequence). The CDR3 totals 15 residues. CDR3 region: CASSLGVGRTDTQYF. For the CDR3, the DNA is TGTGCTAGCAGCTTAGGGGTGGGACGAACAGATACGCAGTATTTT.

The chain carries TRBV30 and TRBJ1-2; D not certain. V lost 2 bases, J lost 8 bases, and 12 bases lay in between. CDR3 length: 12 amino acids. CDR1 and CDR2 (germline): GTSNPN, SVGIG (reference sequence). CDR3 sequence reads: CAWSTEWRGYTF. CDR3 DNA sequence: TGTGCCTGGAGTACGGAGTGGAGAGGCTACACCTTC.

The V call is TRBV7-9, the J call TRBJ2-5, with a possible D match to TRBD2 (6 bases). Trimming took off 2 bases at V and 5 bases at J, with 15 bases between the two ends. CDR3 length: 15 amino acids. CDR1 and CDR2 from the germline V gene are SEHNR and FQNEAQ (reference sequence). The CDR3 coding sequence is TGTGCCAGCAGCTTAAGAACACCCCGGGGGGAGACCCAGTACTTC. The encoded protein is CASSLRTPRGETQYF. Looking up the rest from reference TRBV7-9 and TRBJ2-5 gives the full variable domain: DTGVSQNPRHKITKRGQNVTFRCDPISEHNRLYWYRQTLGQGPEFLTYFQNEAQLEKSRLLSDRFSAERPKGSFSTLEIQRTEQGDSAMYLCASSLRTPRGETQYFGPGTRLLVL.

This clone was found a few times. The V call is TRBV19, the J call TRBJ1-5; D remains unclear. Trimming shortened V by 4 bases and J by 4 bases, and 11 bases separated the two germline ends. This CDR3 contains 14 residues. Looked up from germline, CDR1 is LNHDA and CDR2 is SQIVND (reference sequence). The chain's CDR3 is CASSTAGRNQPQHF. The CDR3 DNA reads as TGTGCCAGTAGTACCGCCGGGCGGAATCAGCCCCAGCATTTT.

This chain uses TRBV10-3 with TRBJ1-2; the D is unclear. Germline loops: CDR1 ENHRY, CDR2 SYGVKD. The ends were cut back, 2 bases at V and 5 bases at J, with 6 bases in the middle. The CDR3 contains 12 residues. The CDR3 protein is CAISEKVYGYTF. In nucleotides, the CDR3 is TGTGCCATCAGTGAGAAGGTGTATGGCTACACCTTC.

The chain couples TRBV29-1 to TRBJ1-1; 8 bases fit TRBD1. Germline CDR1 reads SQVTM; CDR2 reads ANQGSEA. The CDR3 contains 13 residues. V lost 0 bases and J lost 7; bases outside the gene matches: 4. The CDR3 sequence is CSVEENRGGEAFF. CDR3 DNA sequence: TGCAGCGTTGAAGAAAACAGGGGGGGTGAAGCTTTCTTT. The full variable domain, with the rest looked up from reference TRBV29-1 and TRBJ1-1, is SAVISQKPSRDICQRGTSLTIQCQVDSQVTMMFWYRQQPGQSLTLIATANQGSEATYESGFVIDKFPISRPNLTFSTLTVSNMSPEDSSIYLCSVEENRGGEAFFGQGTRLTVV.

V is TRBV5-1 and J is TRBJ1-1; D unclear. This CDR3 has 15 amino acids. Per germline, CDR1 SGHRS and CDR2 YFSETQ. V was pared by 1 base and J by 4 bases, with 14 bases between. In DNA, the CDR3 is TGCGCCAGCAGCTTGTCGAGTCTGGGGAGCACTGAAGCTTTCTTT. It translates to CASSLSSLGSTEAFF.

The chain links TRBV28 to TRBJ2-7; 7 nucleotides match TRBD1. Unmatched junction bases numbered 3, after V lost 7 bases and J lost 3 bases. This CDR3 has 12 residues. Germline lookup yields CDR1 MDHEN and CDR2 SYDVKM. The CDR3 here is CASKGANYEQYF. DNA of the CDR3: TGTGCCAGCAAGGGGGCCAACTACGAGCAGTACTTC.

A word on this clone: The same CDR3 arises from other DNA sequences in this sample as well. This chain's CDR3 is CASSGQGNYGYTF. The CDR3 DNA sequence: TGTGCCAGCAGCGGACAGGGAAACTATGGCTACACCTTC. V gene TRBV2 combines with J gene TRBJ1-2, with 8 bases matching TRBD1. Germline V lookup: CDR1 SNHLY, CDR2 FYNNEI. The CDR3 consists of 13 residues. Germline trimming cut 6 bases from V and 2 bases from J; bases unmatched to any gene: 2.

The V and J genes are TRBV11-1 and TRBJ2-7; maybe TRBD2 (7 bases). This CDR3 spans 15 amino acids. Germline-derived CDR1 and CDR2 are SGHAT and FQDESV (reference sequence). V was shortened by 3 bases and J by 2 bases, with 14 bases between the two germline ends. The CDR3 reads CASSLSAGAPYEQYF. CDR3 coding DNA: TGTGCCAGCAGCTTGAGTGCGGGGGCGCCCTACGAGCAGTACTTC.

CDR3 loop: CASSEIVWGNEQFF. The CDR3 coding sequence is TGTGCCAGCAGTGAAATAGTCTGGGGCAATGAGCAGTTCTTC. The V and J genes are TRBV2 and TRBJ2-1; no definite D call. The CDR3 extends over 14 amino acids. V was shortened by 2 bases and J by 6 bases, with 11 bases between the two germline ends. Germline V gene sequence: CDR1 SNHLY, CDR2 FYNNEI.

This sequence joins TRBV5-1 and TRBJ2-1; D perhaps matches TRBD2 (5 bases). CDR1 and CDR2 from the germline V gene are SGHRS and YFSETQ. V lost 8 bases and J lost 0, with 12 bases in between. The CDR3 totals 14 residues. Here the CDR3 DNA reads TGCGCCAGTAACGTGGGGAGCTCCTACAATGAGCAGTTCTTC. It translates to CASNVGSSYNEQFF.

As for this clone: The same CDR3 can be traced to other DNA sequences in this sample. This rearrangement joins TRBV7-9 to TRBJ2-1; 8 bases are shared with TRBD2. From germline, CDR1 is SEHNR and CDR2 FQNEAQ (reference sequence). The CDR3 has 15 amino acids. V dropped 2 bases and J dropped 1; count of bases not matched to a gene: 1. CDR3 loop: CASSLSGGSYNEQFF. CDR3 sequence (DNA): TGTGCCAGCAGCTTAAGCGGGGGATCCTACAATGAGCAGTTCTTC.

The J gene is TRBJ1-1, the V gene TRBV29-1; no firm D call. V gave up 2 bases and J gave up 0 bases, with 7 bases separating them. The CDR3 totals 13 residues. CDR1 and CDR2 (germline): SQVTM, ANQGSEA. CDR3 in amino acids: CSVETAMNTEAFF. Written as DNA, the CDR3 is TGCAGCGTTGAAACAGCCATGAACACTGAAGCTTTCTTT.

The genes are TRBV6-5 and TRBJ2-3; 10 positions agree with TRBD2. Germline V gene sequence: CDR1 MNHEY, CDR2 SVGAGI. This CDR3 has 14 amino acids. V shed 6 bases and J 1 base; nucleotides not matched to a gene: 1. The CDR3 nucleotides read TGTGCCAGCAGGCTAGCGGGAGGCACAGATACGCAGTATTTT. Its protein is CASRLAGGTDTQYF.

As for this clone: Other DNA sequences within the sample encode an identical CDR3. V usage is TRBV7-2 and J usage is TRBJ1-6; 10 bases are shared with TRBD1. Germline CDR1 SGHTA, CDR2 FQGNSA. J gave up 6 bases and V 3 bases, and 2 bases lay outside the gene matches. The CDR3 sequence is 15 residues long. The CDR3, as DNA: TGTGCCAGCAGCTTGGACAGGGGGACTAATTCACCCCTCCACTTT. It translates to CASSLDRGTNSPLHF. The full variable domain, completed using reference TRBV7-2 and TRBJ1-6, is GAGVSQSPSNKVTEKGKDVELRCDPISGHTALYWYRQSLGQGLEFLIYFQGNSAPDKSGLPSDRFSAERTGGSVSTLTIQRTQQEDSAVYLCASSLDRGTNSPLHFGNGTRLTVT.

The chain is built from TRBV4-2 and TRBJ2-5; TRBD2 agrees at 15 bases. CDR3 length: 18 residues. Germline CDR1 reads LGHNA; CDR2 reads YNFKEQ. Losses at the gene ends were 4 bases for V and 0 bases for J; bases not matched to a gene: 6. CDR3 nucleotides: TGTGCCAGCAGCCGGGGGACTAGCGGGGGGACCTACCAAGAGACCCAGTACTTC. Amino acids: CASSRGTSGGTYQETQYF.

The V gene is TRBV7-9, the J gene TRBJ2-7, with no clear D. The germline V and J ends were trimmed by 1 base and 3 bases, with 10 bases remaining between them. The CDR3 length is 14 residues. The germline gives CDR1 SEHNR, CDR2 FQNEAQ (reference sequence). The CDR3 DNA reads as TGTGCCAGCAGCTTAGATCTGGGCCTCTACGAGCAGTACTTC. Translating it yields CASSLDLGLYEQYF.

This chain uses TRBV2 with TRBJ2-7; 8 bases align to TRBD1. The germline gives CDR1 SNHLY, CDR2 FYNNEI. Losses at the gene ends were 7 bases for V and 0 bases for J; bases not matched to a gene: 5. The CDR3 spans 14 residues. The CDR3 reads CASKRGQDSYEQYF. The CDR3 DNA reads TGTGCCAGCAAGAGGGGACAGGACTCCTACGAGCAGTACTTC.

There are a few counts of this clone. The V and J genes are TRBV7-2 and TRBJ2-7; 7 bases fit TRBD2. J was trimmed by 6 bases and V by 5 bases; bases with no gene match: 10. CDR1 is SGHTA, CDR2 FQGNSA, per germline. CDR3 length: 14 amino acids. CDR3 sequence (DNA): TGTGCCAGCAGCCCATCAGTTAGCGGGCTCGAGCAGTACTTC. Translated: CASSPSVSGLEQYF. The variable domain in full, completed from reference TRBV7-2 and TRBJ2-7, reads GAGVSQSPSNKVTEKGKDVELRCDPISGHTALYWYRQSLGQGLEFLIYFQGNSAPDKSGLPSDRFSAERTGGSVSTLTIQRTQQEDSAVYLCASSPSVSGLEQYFGPGTRLTVT.

This clone was seen more than once but under ten times. The chain employs TRBV13 and TRBJ2-5; the match to TRBD2 covers 15 bases. The CDR3 sequence is 18 residues long. V was clipped by 3 bases and J by 5 bases; unmatched bases: 10. Looked up from germline, CDR1 is PRHDT and CDR2 is FYEKMQ (reference sequence). The CDR3 nucleotides are TGTGCCAGCAGCTTGGGACTAGCGGGAGGCCCCGCAGTGGAGACCCAGTACTTC. As protein: CASSLGLAGGPAVETQYF. The whole variable domain, remainder taken from reference TRBV13 and TRBJ2-5, is AAGVIQSPRHLIKEKRETATLKCYPIPRHDTVYWYQQGPGQDPQFLISFYEKMQSDKGSIPDRFSAQQFSDYHSELNMSSLELGDSALYFCASSLGLAGGPAVETQYFGPGTRLLVL.